This T cell receptor (beta chain) stems from a study of early T cells in non-severe SARS-CoV-2 infection (dated by TCRdb to the early 2020s). With respect to the entire study: Because TCR sequencing was done on bulk RNA from unsorted whole blood, the alpha and beta chains could not be paired. Results and caveats for the whole study, not just this receptor: VDJdb matching was skewed toward anti-spike CD8 responses and likely underestimated virus-specific expansions by missing private and CD4 specificities.

This was a case-control study nested in a cohort of healthcare workers in London, UK, who had nasopharyngeal swab PCR tests and blood samples taken every week. Healthcare workers were recruited between 23 and 31 March 2020, during the week of the UK lockdown, and were followed weekly for up to about 16 weeks. The library was obtained by 5' RACE. Instrument on record: NextSeq 500. To correct for sequencing error and PCR bias, the TCR library protocol tagged individual cDNA molecules with unique molecular identifiers. Both TCR alpha and beta chains were sequenced, and tight co-correlation was observed between alpha and beta sequence abundances in each sample. Under the source paper's analysis protocol: V gene, J gene and CDR3 annotation of TCR sequences was performed with Decombinator V4. TCRs were defined as expanded if a significant change between any two time points was detected under a Poisson model with p below 0.0001. TCR abundances were normalised to the total number of TCRs sequenced per sample and expressed as counts per million. TRAV1-2 paired with TRAJ12, TRAJ20 or TRAJ33 defined MAIT TCRs, while TRAV10 paired with TRAJ18 defined iNKT TCRs. A search of VDJdb, accessed on 1 November 2021, was run for TCRs annotated to CMV, EBV and SARS-CoV-2, with TCRs annotated for multiple antigens excluded. The public reads were reanalyzed by TCRdb: fastp trimming at Q25, MiXCR alignment, in-frame beta chains only. Every distinct CDR3 protein forms one entry, paired with its most common genes and DNA. The V and J calls and clone size are TCRdb's, not the authors'. This sample is represented by 55,000 to 80,000 distinct CDR3 sequences; roughly 8.2% of them were singletons. 10% to 15% of the sample rests with the top ten.

This clonotype was seen ten or more times. Its binding antigen is unknown. Base qualities are missing; no much larger clone stands one base away. CDR1 and CDR2, looked up from the germline V gene, are ENHRY and SYGVKD. Relative to germline, V is 0 bases shorter and J is 7 bases shorter, with 17 bases between their ends. The CDR3 spans 16 residues, from the cysteine through the phenylalanine. Only the CDR3 part of the read is kept: 48 bases, read in frame from the first base. The sequences come from whole blood, collected at baseline. This receptor was taken from an adult who was a healthcare worker with PCR-confirmed SARS-CoV-2 infection or an uninfected control (not recorded which). In this chain, TRBV10-3 is recombined with TRBJ2-3, with the D gene too uncertain to name. The CDR3 reads CAISESSSNPLNTQYF. In nucleotides, the sequence is TGTGCCATCAGTGAGTCGAGTTCAAACCCCTTGAATACGCAGTATTTT.